What follows are 25 T cell receptor beta chains derived from one specimen sequenced in a study of siplizumab effects on memory and regulatory T cells. Data came from immunoSEQ multiplex PCR; TCRdb stores just in-frame clones and leaves some out. The table lists some 100,000 clones, around 97% of them singletons. The material sequenced was naive CD4+ T cells sorted from blood. The origin of the receptors is a human donor in good health.

This chain joins TRBV7-9 and TRBJ2-3; D is possibly TRBD1 or TRBD2 (5 bases each). CDR3 size: 14 residues. V lost 5 bases to trimming and J lost 2 bases, with 11 bases between them. Per the germline V gene, CDR1 is SEHNR and CDR2 is FQNEAQ (reference sequence). The CDR3 coding sequence is TGTGCCAGCAGCGCCGGGACGGTCACAGATACGCAGTATTTT. Residues: CASSAGTVTDTQYF.

The J gene is TRBJ1-2, the V gene TRBV7-9; 8 nucleotides match TRBD1. Per germline, CDR1 SEHNR and CDR2 FQNEAQ (reference sequence). CDR3 length: 14 amino acids. V was clipped by 8 bases and J by 7 bases; unmatched bases: 12. The CDR3 loop is CASVPGGRGSGYTF. DNA of the CDR3: TGTGCCAGCGTACCAGGGGGCAGAGGTAGTGGCTACACCTTC.

The CDR3 sequence: CASSRDLQGNGYTF. The CDR3 nucleotides are TGTGCCAGCTCACGCGATTTACAGGGAAACGGCTACACCTTC. This rearrangement joins TRBV18 to TRBJ1-2; perhaps TRBD1 as D (6 bases). The CDR3 has 14 amino acids. Germline assignment: CDR1 KGHSH and CDR2 LQKENI. The V end was cut by 4 bases, the J end by 8 bases, with 17 bases between.

V and J are TRBV28 and TRBJ2-5, with TRBD2 identical over 13 bases. Gene TRBJ2-7 matches the end of the DNA better, so the J call may be wrong. Germline V gene data show CDR1 as MDHEN and CDR2 as SYDVKM. CDR3 length equals 16 residues. The CDR3 coding sequence is TGTGCCAGCAGTAAAACTAGCGGGGGGGTCTCCTACGAGCAGTACTTC. This translates into CASSKTSGGVSYEQYF.

The CDR3 sequence: CASINRSTGELFF. CDR3 sequence (DNA): TGTGCCAGCATCAACAGGAGCACCGGGGAGCTGTTTTTT. V gene TRBV28 combines with J gene TRBJ2-2, with a weak D call TRBD1 (5 bases). There are 13 residues in the CDR3. V lost 7 bases and J 4 bases, leaving 10 bases between the germline ends. The germline gives CDR1 MDHEN, CDR2 SYDVKM.

In DNA form, the CDR3 reads TGTGCCAGCAGCTTAGTAGGGGCGGGGAACACTGAAGCTTTCTTT. The encoded protein is CASSLVGAGNTEAFF. The chain employs TRBV7-2 and TRBJ1-1; a weak D match, TRBD1 (5 bases). This CDR3 is 15 amino acids long. Trimming removed 1 base at V and 1 base at J, with 10 bases between. Germline V gene lookup returns CDR1 SGHTA and CDR2 FQGNSA.

The DNA for the CDR3 is TGTGCCAGCAGCCCCTCCGACAGGGCGGCCGGGGAGCTGTTTTTT. Amino acid sequence: CASSPSDRAAGELFF. V and J are TRBV6-6 and TRBJ2-2; 7 nucleotides agree with TRBD1. This CDR3 spans 15 amino acids. V dropped 6 bases and J dropped 6; count of bases not matched to a gene: 10. From germline, CDR1 is MNHNY and CDR2 SVGAGI (reference sequence).

This clone was seen only once. The V and J genes are TRBV5-1 and TRBJ1-4, with a possible D match to TRBD1 (6 bases). Germline V gene lookup returns CDR1 SGHRS and CDR2 YFSETQ. Between the trimmed V and J ends, which lost 4 bases and 5 bases, there was a span of 15 bases. The CDR3 has 15 amino acids. The CDR3 spells CASSPDEGTNEKLFF. CDR3 nucleotide sequence: TGCGCCAGCAGCCCTGACGAAGGGACAAATGAAAAACTGTTTTTT.

The chain employs TRBV28 and TRBJ1-3, with 8 positions matching TRBD1. Germline V lookup: CDR1 MDHEN, CDR2 SYDVKM. V was pared by 6 bases and J by 1 base, with 8 bases of the junction left unmatched. CDR3 length: 16 residues. In nucleotides, the CDR3 is TGTGCCAGCAGCCCCGCCCAGGGGGCATCTGGAAACACCATATATTTT. Its translation: CASSPAQGASGNTIYF.

The genes are TRBV6-5 and TRBJ1-4; the match to TRBD1 covers 8 bases. Germline trimming cut 6 bases from V and 6 bases from J; bases unmatched to any gene: 0. The CDR3 is made up of 12 amino acids. CDR1 and CDR2 from the germline V gene are MNHEY and SVGAGI. The CDR3 DNA reads as TGTGCCAGCAGGACAGGGGATGAAAAACTGTTTTTT. This codes for CASRTGDEKLFF.

The chain recombines TRBV27 with TRBJ2-5, with TRBD2 matching over 7 bases. The CDR3 extends over 14 amino acids. The V segment lost 8 bases and the J segment 3 bases; nucleotides outside the gene matches: 9. The germline gives CDR1 MNHEY, CDR2 SMNVEV (reference sequence). CDR3 in amino acids: CASEQREGEETQYF. The CDR3 coding sequence is TGTGCCAGCGAACAGAGGGAGGGAGAAGAGACCCAGTACTTC.

V gene TRBV27 combines with J gene TRBJ2-4, with D tentatively TRBD1 (8 bases). The germline V and J ends were trimmed by 1 base and 3 bases, with 13 bases remaining between them. Germline CDR1 and CDR2: MNHEY and SMNVEV (reference sequence). The CDR3 is 16 residues long. The CDR3 nucleotides read TGTGCCAGCAGTTTATGGACAGGGACTATCAAAAACATTCAGTACTTC. Protein product: CASSLWTGTIKNIQYF.

The chain combines TRBV10-3 with TRBJ2-6, with 7 bases fitting TRBD1. The CDR3 has 15 residues. Germline CDR1 is ENHRY and CDR2 is SYGVKD. V gave up 7 bases and J gave up 0 bases; unmatched junction bases: 3. The CDR3 DNA follows: TGTGCCATCACTCAGGGGGTCTCTGGGGCCAACGTCCTGACTTTC. Its protein product is CAITQGVSGANVLTF.

This clone was detected once. The chain combines TRBV7-9 with TRBJ2-2; tentative D call: TRBD1 (5 bases). Trimming shortened V by 5 bases and J by 4 bases, and 17 bases separated the two germline ends. Germline CDR1 reads SEHNR; CDR2 reads FQNEAQ (reference sequence). This CDR3 has 16 amino acids. CDR3 coding DNA: TGTGCCAGCAGCCCCCGCCCAGGGCCCATCACCGGGGAGCTGTTTTTT. It codes for CASSPRPGPITGELFF.

The chain has TRBV11-3 and TRBJ2-7; 11 nucleotides align to TRBD1. The V gene's germline CDR1 is SGHNT and CDR2 YENEEA. The CDR3 runs to 13 residues. J was trimmed by 6 bases and V by 4 bases; bases with no gene match: 2. CDR3 loop: CASSSGTGGEQYF. The CDR3 region has the DNA TGTGCCAGCAGCTCCGGGACAGGGGGCGAGCAGTACTTC.

The chain links TRBV30 to TRBJ1-5; TRBD1 is a possible D gene (5 bases). V lost 5 bases and J lost 0, with 8 bases in between. Germline V gene lookup returns CDR1 GTSNPN and CDR2 SVGIG (reference sequence). This CDR3 has 13 amino acids. CDR3 region: CAWGGYSNQPQHF. DNA for the CDR3: TGTGCCTGGGGGGGATATAGCAATCAGCCCCAGCATTTT.

The chain carries TRBV2 and TRBJ2-5, with a possible D match to TRBD2 (7 bases). Trimming pared 4 bases from V and 5 bases from J, leaving 14 bases between. The germline gives CDR1 SNHLY, CDR2 FYNNEI. The CDR3 is made up of 14 amino acids. The CDR3 here is CASSVRGAGETQYF. The CDR3 nucleotides read TGTGCCAGCAGTGTCCGGGGGGCCGGGGAGACCCAGTACTTC.

The CDR3 is CASSVRSGGLITDTQYF. The CDR3 DNA reads TGTGCCAGCAGCGTACGTAGCGGGGGACTTATCACAGATACGCAGTATTTT. The gene calls are TRBV9 and TRBJ2-3; TRBD2 agrees at 9 bases. V lost 1 base, J lost 2 bases, and 8 bases stayed unmatched. CDR1 SGDLS and CDR2 YYNGEE come from the germline V gene. The CDR3 contains 17 residues. The variable domain in full, completed from reference TRBV9 and TRBJ2-3, reads DSGVTQTPKHLITATGQRVTLRCSPRSGDLSVYWYQQSLDQGLQFLIQYYNGEERAKGNILERFSAQQFPDLHSELNLSSLELGDSALYFCASSVRSGGLITDTQYFGPGTRLTVL.

The chain combines TRBV12-5 with TRBJ1-2; D is ambiguous. Germline V gene data show CDR1 as LGHNT and CDR2 as FRNRAP. V lost 5 bases and J lost 3, with 16 bases in between. The CDR3 runs to 15 residues. The CDR3 sequence: CASGPNPRLYYGYTF. The CDR3 DNA is TGTGCTAGTGGTCCAAACCCGAGACTATACTATGGCTACACCTTC. The variable domain in full, with the rest retrieved from reference TRBV12-5 and TRBJ1-2, is DARVTQTPRHKVTEMGQEVTMRCQPILGHNTVFWYRQTMMQGLELLAYFRNRAPLDDSGMPKDRFSAEMPDATLATLKIQPSEPRDSAVYFCASGPNPRLYYGYTFGSGTRLTVV.

The chain is built from TRBV19 and TRBJ2-7; no reliable D call. Trimming took off 5 bases at V and 4 bases at J, with 9 bases between the two ends. Germline CDR1 reads LNHDA; CDR2 reads SQIVND (reference sequence). This CDR3 comprises 12 residues. CDR3: CASSDRPYEQYF. The CDR3, as DNA: TGTGCCAGTAGTGATCGCCCATACGAGCAGTACTTC.

The chain couples TRBV18 to TRBJ1-5; TRBD1 matches at 7 bases. Trimming removed 2 bases from V and 7 bases from J; junction bases left unmatched: 5. Germline values: CDR1 KGHSH, CDR2 LQKENI. This CDR3 comprises 14 residues. Here the CDR3 reads CASSPWDRGQPQHF. The CDR3 region has the DNA TGTGCCAGCTCACCATGGGACAGAGGACAGCCCCAGCATTTT.

The chain recombines TRBV7-2 with TRBJ2-7, with TRBD2 as a possible D gene (7 bases). Trimming left V 1 base short and J 0 bases short, with 13 bases between. Germline-derived CDR1 and CDR2 are SGHTA and FQGNSA. The CDR3 has 16 amino acids. DNA of the CDR3: TGTGCCAGCAGCTTAGACGGCGGGGGCCCCTCCTACGAGCAGTACTTC. Its translation is CASSLDGGGPSYEQYF.

This chain links TRBV15 with TRBJ1-5; D is unresolved. The CDR3 spans 13 residues. V was clipped by 6 bases and J by 0 bases, with 6 bases between them. CDR1 is LNHNV, CDR2 YYDKDF, per germline (reference sequence). CDR3 amino acids: CATRDDSNQPQHF. For the CDR3, the DNA is TGTGCCACCAGGGACGATAGCAATCAGCCCCAGCATTTT.

V is TRBV13 and J is TRBJ2-1, with 10 bases fitting TRBD2. V was pared by 5 bases and J by 10 bases, with 8 bases of the junction left unmatched. The CDR3 is made up of 14 amino acids. Germline values: CDR1 PRHDT, CDR2 FYEKMQ (reference sequence). The CDR3 region is CASSLTLAGLEQFF. As DNA, the CDR3 is TGTGCCAGCAGCCTAACACTAGCGGGGCTGGAGCAGTTCTTC.

The CDR3 DNA reads as TGTGCCAGCAGCTTGGGTCAGGGGAGCCAAGAGACCCAGTACTTC. Protein: CASSLGQGSQETQYF. This chain joins TRBV5-4 and TRBJ2-5; TRBD1 might be the D (6 bases). Germline values: CDR1 SGHNT, CDR2 YYREEE (reference sequence). Between the trimmed V and J ends, which lost 0 bases and 1 base, there was a span of 10 bases. This CDR3 spans 15 amino acids.